This T cell receptor beta chain was observed in a study of T-cell memory formation after mild COVID-19. Study in general: TCR clusters largely stayed donor specific.

This clonotype was seen ten or more times. TCRdb fed the 5' RACE reads into MiXCR, producing one record per CDR3 protein. The data contain approximately 300,000 distinct CDR3 sequences, approximately 8.4% of them singletons. J gave up 1 base and V 6 bases, and 6 bases lay outside the gene matches. The CDR3 is made up of 16 amino acids. Germline V CDR1 and CDR2: MNHEY, SVGAGI. Sequencing input: PBMCs or a T cell subset sorted from them (not recorded which). The chain combines TRBV6-5 with TRBJ2-5, with 12 positions matching TRBD2. This sequence was found in a man in his late teens or twenties who had mild COVID-19 (a few samples of this study predate the infection). Cell type and time point are not known. CDR3 DNA sequence: TGTGCCAGCAGACGAACTAGCGGGGGGATCCAAGAGACCCAGTACTTC. This gives the protein CASRRTSGGIQETQYF.